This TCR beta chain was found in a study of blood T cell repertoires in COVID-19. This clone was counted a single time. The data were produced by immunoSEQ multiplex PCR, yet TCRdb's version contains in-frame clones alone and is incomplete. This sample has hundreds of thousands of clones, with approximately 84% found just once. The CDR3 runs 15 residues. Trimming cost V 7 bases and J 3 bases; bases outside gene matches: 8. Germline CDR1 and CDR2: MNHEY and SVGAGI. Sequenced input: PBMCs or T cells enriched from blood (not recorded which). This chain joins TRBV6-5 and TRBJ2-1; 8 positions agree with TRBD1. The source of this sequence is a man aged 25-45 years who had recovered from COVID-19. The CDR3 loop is CASNARDRYYNEQFF. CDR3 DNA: TGTGCCAGCAACGCCAGGGACAGGTACTACAATGAGCAGTTCTTC.